The clone carrying this T cell receptor (beta chain) was seen only a few times. What it binds is not known. The V end was cut by 0 bases, the J end by 11 bases, with 10 bases between. The CDR3 is 12 amino acids. Per the germline V gene, CDR1 is LNHNV and CDR2 is YYDKDF (reference sequence). These data are taken from a study of identical twins. Study-level findings and limits: Twins shared beta out-of-frame sequences in excess, but this excess was weaker. The models systematically underestimated how much out-of-frame TCR alpha was shared in monozygotic twins.

TCRdb reprocessed the 5' RACE reads with MiXCR, giving one entry per CDR3 protein. The sample gives about 500,000 distinct CDR3 sequences, roughly an eighth of which show up once; approximately 0.98% is in the top ten. The same data also contributed to another study, on yellow fever vaccine responses in identical twins.

Sequenced material: CD4+ T cells sorted from blood. This clonotype originated in a woman aged 18-29 years in good health. V and J are TRBV15 and TRBJ1-1; D uncertain. CDR3 bases: TGTGCCACCAGCAGAGAGTCAGGAGGGGCTTTCTTT. Translating gives CATSRESGGAFF.